Below are 27 T cell receptor beta chains sequenced from a single sample in a study of graft-versus-host responses after intestinal transplantation. The protocol was immunoSEQ multiplex PCR, while the TCRdb copy is restricted to in-frame clones and leaves out a portion. In the table there are about 120,000 clones, around 94% of which are singletons. No antigen is known for these receptors. This specimen was unstimulated CD8+ T cells sorted from spleen or lymph node cells, taken before transplant. Receptors were obtained from a human donor who was the organ donor for an intestinal transplant.

The chain combines TRBV5-1 with TRBJ1-2; TRBD1 matches 7 bases. CDR1 and CDR2 (germline): SGHRS, YFSETQ. The J segment lost 4 bases and the V segment lost 5 bases, leaving 5 bases of the junction unmatched. CDR3 length: 13 residues. CDR3 region: CASSPGGSYGYTF. CDR3 bases: TGCGCCAGCAGTCCAGGGGGAAGCTATGGCTACACCTTC.

In its sample, this clone was seen once. The chain employs TRBV5-1 and TRBJ2-7; D is possibly TRBD2 (5 bases). The CDR3 is made up of 13 amino acids. The germline V gene encodes CDR1 SGHRS and CDR2 YFSETQ. Trimming left V 4 bases short and J 3 bases short, with 11 bases between. The chain's CDR3 is CASSPEVLYEQYF. CDR3 coding DNA: TGCGCCAGCAGCCCGGAGGTACTCTACGAGCAGTACTTC. Complete variable domain (other parts from reference TRBV5-1 and TRBJ2-7): KAGVTQTPRYLIKTRGQQVTLSCSPISGHRSVSWYQQTPGQGLQFLFEYFSETQRNKGNFPGRFSGRQFSNSRSEMNVSTLELGDSALYLCASSPEVLYEQYFGPGTRLTVT.

V gene TRBV28 combines with J gene TRBJ1-2, with unresolved D. V shed 3 bases and J shed 2 bases, with 13 bases lying between them. CDR1 and CDR2 from the germline V gene are MDHEN and SYDVKM. This CDR3 contains 15 residues. For the CDR3, the DNA is TGTGCCAGCAGTTTCTTCTGGGCAGCCAACTATGGCTACACCTTC. This gives the protein CASSFFWAANYGYTF.

The gene calls are TRBV6-5 and TRBJ2-7; TRBD2 matches 14 bases. CDR1 MNHEY and CDR2 SVGAGI come from the germline V gene. The CDR3 is 16 amino acids. V trimming: 0 bases; J trimming: 2 bases; junction bases outside the gene matches: 0. The CDR3 is CASSYSTSGRAYEQYF. In nucleotides, the CDR3 is TGTGCCAGCAGTTACTCGACTAGCGGGAGGGCCTACGAGCAGTACTTC.

V and J are TRBV6-1 and TRBJ1-2; D uncertain. The CDR3 is 12 residues long. Trimming cost V 1 base and J 4 bases, with 4 bases left between them. CDR1 MNHNS and CDR2 SASEGT come from the germline V gene. The CDR3 loop reads CASSEGRYGYTF. The CDR3 nucleotides read TGTGCCAGCAGTGAAGGACGCTATGGCTACACCTTC.

The CDR3 DNA sequence: TGCGCCAGCAGCTATGGACAGGGAGGTAGCTATGGCTACACCTTC. It is translated as CASSYGQGGSYGYTF. The genes are TRBV4-3 and TRBJ1-2; 8 bases fit TRBD1. The CDR3 has 15 amino acids. V lost 5 bases to trimming and J lost 4 bases; unmatched junction nucleotides: 9. Germline CDR1 LGHNA, CDR2 YSLEER.

The chain has TRBV6-1 and TRBJ2-1; D is uncertain. Germline assignment: CDR1 MNHNS and CDR2 SASEGT. Trimming shortened V by 3 bases and J by 7 bases, and 31 bases separated the two germline ends. CDR3 length: 20 amino acids. The CDR3 reads CASSEWLGGDTDTHTNEQFF. The CDR3 DNA sequence: TGTGCCAGCAGTGAGTGGTTGGGTGGCGACACAGACACACACACGAATGAGCAGTTCTTC.

This clone came up a few times. V and J are TRBV30 and TRBJ2-4, with 8 bases fitting TRBD1. From germline, CDR1 is GTSNPN and CDR2 SVGIG (reference sequence). V was clipped by 0 bases and J by 2 bases; unmatched bases: 3. This CDR3 spans 15 amino acids. CDR3 sequence (DNA): TGTGCCTGGAGTGTTACAGGGGGGCCCAAAAACATTCAGTACTTC. It codes for CAWSVTGGPKNIQYF.

The J gene is TRBJ2-7, the V gene TRBV9; maybe TRBD2 (5 bases). Deletions cut 3 bases from V and 1 base from J, with 8 bases between. Germline assignment: CDR1 SGDLS and CDR2 YYNGEE. CDR3 length: 13 amino acids. The CDR3 loop reads CASSDGGSYEQYF. CDR3 DNA: TGTGCCAGCAGCGACGGCGGGTCCTACGAGCAGTACTTC.

The genes are TRBV9 and TRBJ1-2, with a tentative D call TRBD1 (5 bases). Per the germline V gene, CDR1 is SGDLS and CDR2 is YYNGEE. CDR3 size: 16 residues. The V gene lost 0 bases and the J gene lost 4 bases, with 16 bases spanning the gap. CDR3 loop: CASSVAGTKDSYGYTF. CDR3 nucleotides: TGTGCCAGCAGCGTAGCAGGGACCAAGGACTCCTATGGCTACACCTTC.

This clone was seen just once. V and J are TRBV11-3 and TRBJ2-7, with D possibly TRBD2 on 6 matching bases. The CDR3 consists of 13 residues. Germline values: CDR1 SGHNT, CDR2 YENEEA. V was shortened by 5 bases and J by 4 bases, with 12 bases between the two germline ends. In DNA form, the CDR3 reads TGTGCCAGCAGCGCCGGGACTGGGTACGAGCAGTACTTC. Amino acid sequence: CASSAGTGYEQYF.

The genes are TRBV7-2 and TRBJ2-7, with 12 bases that match TRBD2. Germline V CDR1 and CDR2: SGHTA, FQGNSA. Losses at the gene ends were 5 bases for V and 3 bases for J; bases not matched to a gene: 14. There are 18 residues in the CDR3. The CDR3 spells CASSLYPTSGRVIYEQYF. CDR3 DNA: TGTGCCAGCAGCCTATATCCGACTAGCGGGAGAGTCATCTACGAGCAGTACTTC.

This rearrangement joins TRBV4-2 to TRBJ2-7, with TRBD1 identical over 7 bases. CDR3 length: 16 residues. Germline V lookup: CDR1 LGHNA, CDR2 YNFKEQ. Germline trimming cut 1 base from V and 0 bases from J; bases unmatched to any gene: 6. As DNA, the CDR3 is TGTGCCAGCAGCCAAGGAGGGGGCTCCTACTCCTACGAGCAGTACTTC. This encodes CASSQGGGSYSYEQYF.

V gene TRBV5-6 combines with J gene TRBJ2-5, with D perhaps being TRBD1 or TRBD2 (5 bases each). Matching the DNA end better, TRBJ2-7 makes the J call doubtful. The CDR3 runs to 13 residues. Germline CDR1 is SGHDT and CDR2 is YYEEEE. The CDR3, as DNA: TGTGCCAGCAGCTTGGAGTTGGGGGTCGAGCAGTACTTC. Translated, it gives CASSLELGVEQYF.

V gene TRBV4-1 combines with J gene TRBJ2-7, with unresolved D. This CDR3 is 16 amino acids long. V lost 0 bases, J lost 0 bases, and 12 bases lay in between. From germline, CDR1 is MGHRA and CDR2 YSYEKL. DNA for the CDR3: TGCGCCAGCAGCCAAGATATAGAGGAGAGCTCCTACGAGCAGTACTTC. Its translation: CASSQDIEESSYEQYF.

This chain links TRBV19 with TRBJ1-5; 7 positions agree with TRBD1. This CDR3 has 15 amino acids. From germline, CDR1 is LNHDA and CDR2 SQIVND (reference sequence). V was clipped by 3 bases and J by 9 bases; unmatched bases: 11. DNA of the CDR3: TGTGCCAGTAGTATCCCCGGACAGGCCCAATTGCCCCAGCATTTT. This translates into CASSIPGQAQLPQHF.

The chain links TRBV7-2 to TRBJ2-2; D is uncertain. V was clipped by 1 base and J by 5 bases, with 5 bases between them. Germline V gene data show CDR1 as SGHTA and CDR2 as FQGNSA. This CDR3 is built from 13 residues. The CDR3: CASSLEWTGELFF. The CDR3 DNA is TGTGCCAGCAGCTTAGAATGGACCGGGGAGCTGTTTTTT.

In this sample, this clone turned up once. The genes are TRBV19 and TRBJ1-2, with D unclear. This CDR3 is 14 amino acids long. V lost 3 bases and J 2 bases, leaving 10 bases between the germline ends. CDR1 LNHDA and CDR2 SQIVND come from the germline V gene (reference sequence). The CDR3 DNA sequence: TGTGCCAGTAGTATTGTGGCGGGAAACTATGGCTACACCTTC. Protein: CASSIVAGNYGYTF.

As DNA, the CDR3 is TGTGCCAGTAGTACCCCACTAGCGGGAGGACACGAGCAGTACTTC. Translation gives CASSTPLAGGHEQYF. The chain couples TRBV19 to TRBJ2-7, with 12 bases lining up with TRBD2. Germline V gene lookup returns CDR1 LNHDA and CDR2 SQIVND (reference sequence). The CDR3 loop spans 15 amino acids. Unmatched junction bases numbered 6, after V lost 4 bases and J lost 5 bases. The full variable domain, completed using reference TRBV19 and TRBJ2-7, is DGGITQSPKYLFRKEGQNVTLSCEQNLNHDAMYWYRQDPGQGLRLIYYSQIVNDFQKGDIAEGYSVSREKKESFPLTVTSAQKNPTAFYLCASSTPLAGGHEQYFGPGTRLTVT.

Only one count was recorded for this clone. V usage is TRBV27 and J usage is TRBJ2-7, with TRBD2 as a possible D gene (5 bases). Trimming shortened V by 10 bases and J by 3 bases, and 10 bases separated the two germline ends. This CDR3 is 11 amino acids long. The germline V gene has CDR1 MNHEY and CDR2 SMNVEV (reference sequence). The CDR3 spells CATGIYYEQYF. The DNA for the CDR3 is TGTGCCACCGGGATCTACTACGAGCAGTACTTC.

The V gene is TRBV5-1, the J gene TRBJ2-1, with TRBD2 matching 14 bases. From germline, CDR1 is SGHRS and CDR2 YFSETQ. The CDR3 consists of 19 residues. The trim removed 0 bases at V and 5 bases at J, leaving 10 bases unmatched. The CDR3 DNA is TGCGCCAGCAGCTTGGCCTCGGGGACTAGCGGGAGAGCGAACAATGAGCAGTTCTTC. Translation: CASSLASGTSGRANNEQFF.

The chain carries TRBV27 and TRBJ2-7; 9 bases are a match to TRBD1. The germline V gene has CDR1 MNHEY and CDR2 SMNVEV (reference sequence). Germline trimming cut 3 bases from V and 5 bases from J; bases unmatched to any gene: 8. This CDR3 has 15 residues. The CDR3 reads CASSFRDRVWNEQYF. The CDR3 DNA reads TGTGCCAGCAGTTTTAGGGACAGGGTATGGAACGAGCAGTACTTC.

The chain carries TRBV7-9 and TRBJ1-1; 8 bases are shared with TRBD1. The length of the CDR3 is 14 residues. The V gene's germline CDR1 is SEHNR and CDR2 FQNEAQ (reference sequence). The junction had 16 bases not matched to a gene; V was cut back by 10 bases and J by 9 bases. The DNA of the CDR3 is TGTGCCACCCAAGAAGCGGCAGGGGGCCGTAAAGCTTTCTTT. This gives the protein CATQEAAGGRKAFF.

The chain couples TRBV5-1 to TRBJ2-1; no definite D call. V lost 5 bases and J lost 4, with 13 bases in between. The germline gives CDR1 SGHRS, CDR2 YFSETQ. The CDR3 runs to 14 residues. The DNA for the CDR3 is TGCGCCAGCAGTCTCGGAACCCTATACAATGAGCAGTTCTTC. Its translation is CASSLGTLYNEQFF.

The J gene is TRBJ1-2, the V gene TRBV29-1, with 8 bases fitting TRBD1. Germline CDR1 is SQVTM and CDR2 is ANQGSEA. The V segment lost 4 bases and the J segment 5 bases; nucleotides outside the gene matches: 3. The CDR3 spans 12 residues. DNA of the CDR3: TGCAGCGTTGGCGGGACAGGTTATGGCTACACCTTC. This translates into CSVGGTGYGYTF.

This chain uses TRBV20-1 with TRBJ2-1; D uncertain. Trimming took 3 bases from V and 6 from J, leaving 6 bases between them. Germline V CDR1 and CDR2: DFQATT, SNEGSKA (reference sequence). This CDR3 has 11 residues. DNA for the CDR3: TGCAGTGCTAGGGTTCTCAATGAGCAGTTCTTC. As protein: CSARVLNEQFF.

The V call is TRBV7-2, the J call TRBJ2-5; 7 bases match TRBD2. The germline V gene encodes CDR1 SGHTA and CDR2 FQGNSA. Germline trimming cut 5 bases from V and 1 base from J; bases unmatched to any gene: 7. The CDR3 consists of 15 residues. CDR3 bases: TGTGCCAGCAGCCCACATCGACTAGCCCAAGAGACCCAGTACTTC. Translating gives CASSPHRLAQETQYF.